A single TCR beta chain is shown here with its context. These data come from a study of T cell repertoires in ileal Crohn's disease. Study details: About 36% were active smokers at surgery; median disease duration was around 8 years.

The method was immunoSEQ multiplex PCR; TCRdb's version includes in-frame clones alone and lacks a portion of them. The sample gives roughly 3,200 clones, roughly 93% of which show up once; roughly 3% is in the top ten. The V segment lost 6 bases and the J segment 3 bases; nucleotides outside the gene matches: 3. The CDR3 spans 14 residues. Germline V gene sequence: CDR1 MNHEY, CDR2 SMNVEV (reference sequence). Documented time point: inflamed ileum from the surgical specimen. This sequence originates from an adult with Crohn's disease. The sample was ileal tissue. V gene TRBV27 combines with J gene TRBJ1-2; TRBD1 matches at 11 bases. The CDR3 DNA is TGTGCCAGCAGGTGGACAGGGGGCGACTATGGCTACACCTTC. Protein product: CASRWTGGDYGYTF.